A selection of T cell receptor beta chains follows, all from one sample in a study of blood T cell repertoires in COVID-19. Using immunoSEQ multiplex PCR, the repertoire was profiled, and TCRdb retains in-frame clones only, with some absent. The sample consists of over 100,000 clones, around nine tenths of them appearing once. The specimen sequenced was peripheral blood. The receptors here all came from a man in his fifties or sixties with active or convalescent COVID-19. CDR3s include the opening cysteine and the closing phenylalanine or tryptophan. The D gene is left open where the match is weak. Clone sizes are given selectively: once, few, many, or a class where the clone is expanded.

v_call	j_call	clone_size	d_call	cdr3_aa	cdr3_nt
TRBV4-3	TRBJ2-5	once	-	CASSQDRYAGTETQYF	TGCGCCAGCAGCCAAGATAGGTATGCGGGAACGGAGACCCAGTACTTC
TRBV25-1	TRBJ1-4	few	-	CASSDPQGGEKLFF	TGTGCCAGCAGTGACCCGCAGGGAGGAGAAAAACTGTTTTTT
TRBV10-1	TRBJ2-2	-	TRBD2	CASSSGGRAGELFF	TGCGCCAGCAGCAGCGGGGGACGAGCCGGGGAGCTGTTTTTT
TRBV7-8	TRBJ1-5	-	-	CASSLRDNSNQPQHF	TGTGCCAGCAGCTTGAGGGACAATAGCAATCAGCCCCAGCATTTT
TRBV7-9	TRBJ1-6	-	-	CASSSGLSYNSPLHF	TGTGCCAGCAGCTCAGGCCTCTCCTATAATTCACCCCTCCACTTT
TRBV10-3	TRBJ1-6	-	-	CAISEGQNNSPLHF	TGTGCCATCAGTGAGGGACAAAATAATTCACCCCTCCACTTT
TRBV12-3/TRBV12-4	TRBJ2-7	-	-	CASSLEGDEQYF	TGTGCCAGCAGTTTAGAGGGAGACGAGCAGTACTTC
TRBV5-1	TRBJ2-5	-	TRBD2	CASRLAKETQYF	TGCGCCAGCCGACTAGCGAAAGAGACCCAGTACTTC
TRBV10-1	TRBJ1-6	-	TRBD1	CASSESGTGNSPLHF	TGCGCCAGCAGTGAGTCCGGGACAGGGAATTCACCCCTCCACTTT
TRBV24-1	TRBJ2-2	-	-	CASGHPNTGELFF	TGTGCCTCGGGACATCCGAACACCGGGGAGCTGTTTTTT
TRBV3-1/TRBV3-2	TRBJ2-3	-	-	CASSPQPDTQYF	TGTGCCAGCAGCCCACAGCCAGATACGCAGTATTTT
TRBV28	TRBJ2-5	-	-	CASSLAGAQETQYF	TGTGCCAGCAGTTTAGCGGGGGCCCAAGAGACCCAGTACTTC